What follows are 16 T cell receptor beta chains derived from one specimen sequenced in a study of PD-1 blockade in classical Hodgkin lymphoma. Clones were sequenced by immunoSEQ multiplex PCR, and TCRdb holds only the in-frame ones, with some missing. The repertoire holds 5,000 to 6,500 clones, with 75% to 90% as singletons. Time point noted: newly diagnosed, previously untreated cHL patient sample. Applied to thawed PBMCs, magnetic negative selection was the method used to isolate CD8+ T cells. The source material was CD8+ T cells from blood. The origin of the receptors is a human donor with classical Hodgkin lymphoma.

The chain carries TRBV7-9 and TRBJ2-1; TRBD2 matches at 7 bases. This CDR3 contains 14 residues. CDR1 and CDR2 from the germline V gene are SEHNR and FQNEAQ (reference sequence). J was trimmed by 6 bases and V by 5 bases; bases with no gene match: 7. The CDR3 DNA reads as TGTGCCAGCAGCGGGGGGGTCCAGATCAATGAGCAGTTCTTC. Translation: CASSGGVQINEQFF.

The gene calls are TRBV4-3 and TRBJ2-7, with 8 bases fitting TRBD1. The V gene end was trimmed by 1 base and the J gene end by 2 bases; junction bases not matched to a gene: 7. CDR1 and CDR2 (germline): LGHNA, YSLEER. CDR3 length: 16 amino acids. The CDR3 DNA reads as TGCGCCAGCAGCCAAGGGCCAGACAGGGGCACCTACGAGCAGTACTTC. As protein: CASSQGPDRGTYEQYF.

This clone was counted between two and nine times. This chain uses TRBV2 with TRBJ2-3, with D hard to call. CDR3 length: 11 amino acids. V lost 10 bases, J lost 0 bases, and 5 bases lay in between. CDR1 and CDR2 from the germline V gene are SNHLY and FYNNEI. The CDR3 sequence is CATVSTDTQYF. The CDR3 DNA reads as TGTGCCACCGTAAGCACAGATACGCAGTATTTT.

The chain couples TRBV5-1 to TRBJ1-6, with TRBD1 identical over 7 bases. V gave up 4 bases and J gave up 7 bases; unmatched junction bases: 11. This CDR3 is built from 16 residues. Germline assignment: CDR1 SGHRS and CDR2 YFSETQ. CDR3 coding DNA: TGCGCCAGCAGCCCCGAGATTGGGACAGAAAATTCACCCCTCCACTTT. As protein: CASSPEIGTENSPLHF. Drawing the rest from reference TRBV5-1 and TRBJ1-6, the complete variable domain is KAGVTQTPRYLIKTRGQQVTLSCSPISGHRSVSWYQQTPGQGLQFLFEYFSETQRNKGNFPGRFSGRQFSNSRSEMNVSTLELGDSALYLCASSPEIGTENSPLHFGNGTRLTVT.

The count of this clone is one. The J gene is TRBJ2-7, the V gene TRBV2; 8 positions match TRBD1. With 2 bases clipped from V and 6 bases from J, the junction kept 6 bases outside the gene matches. The germline V gene has CDR1 SNHLY and CDR2 FYNNEI. The CDR3 runs to 14 residues. The CDR3 loop reads CASSEPGQGGEQYF. CDR3 nucleotide sequence: TGTGCCAGCAGTGAACCAGGACAGGGCGGCGAGCAGTACTTC.

The rearrangement uses TRBV7-9 and TRBJ2-7; the D call may be TRBD1 or TRBD2 (7 bases each). Looked up from germline, CDR1 is SEHNR and CDR2 is FQNEAQ (reference sequence). The V and J ends lost 3 bases and 6 bases respectively, with 12 bases between them. The CDR3 consists of 13 residues. This chain's CDR3 is CASSLQGGTEQYF. For the CDR3, the DNA is TGTGCCAGCAGCTTGCAGGGGGGGACCGAGCAGTACTTC.

The chain couples TRBV28 to TRBJ2-3; 9 nucleotides match TRBD2. V was pared by 3 bases and J by 4 bases, with 5 bases of the junction left unmatched. Germline lookup yields CDR1 MDHEN and CDR2 SYDVKM. The CDR3 is 15 amino acids. CDR3 amino acids: CASSLGTSKSDTQYF. CDR3 sequence (DNA): TGTGCCAGCAGTTTGGGGACTAGCAAATCAGATACGCAGTATTTT.

As DNA, the CDR3 is TGTGCCAGCAGCTTTGGGTTTGGCAATGAGCAGTTCTTC. Translating gives CASSFGFGNEQFF. The chain is built from TRBV11-3 and TRBJ2-1; D call uncertain. This CDR3 comprises 13 residues. CDR1 SGHNT and CDR2 YENEEA come from the germline V gene. With 3 bases removed from V and 6 bases from J, the gap between germline ends came to 9 bases. Looking up the rest from reference TRBV11-3 and TRBJ2-1 gives the full variable domain: EAGVVQSPRYKIIEKKQPVAFWCNPISGHNTLYWYLQNLGQGPELLIRYENEEAVDDSQLPKDRFSAERLKGVDSTLKIQPAELGDSAVYLCASSFGFGNEQFFGPGTRLTVL.

The chain recombines TRBV21-1 with TRBJ2-7; the DNA was not used to check the table's D call, TRBD2. TRBV21-1 is designated a pseudogene. The CDR3 sequence is 17 residues long. CDR3 region: CASSKGSEREGSYEQYF. The DNA for the CDR3 is TGTGCCAGCAGCAAAGGGTCGGAGCGGGAGGGATCCTACGAGCAGTACTTC.

The chain carries TRBV6-1 and TRBJ1-2; D is possibly TRBD1 (5 bases). The CDR3 runs to 15 residues. Germline CDR1 and CDR2: MNHNS and SASEGT. Trimming shortened V by 0 bases and J by 8 bases, and 16 bases separated the two germline ends. The CDR3 bases are TGTGCCAGCAGTGAAGCTAGCCGCTCCCGGGGGGGCTACACCTTC. This gives the protein CASSEASRSRGGYTF.

The chain employs TRBV2 and TRBJ2-7, with no clear D. Germline lookup yields CDR1 SNHLY and CDR2 FYNNEI. This CDR3 is 12 amino acids long. V dropped 1 base and J dropped 2 bases, with 3 bases sitting between them. DNA of the CDR3: TGTGCCAGCAGTGAAGGGGCCTACGAGCAGTACTTC. Translated: CASSEGAYEQYF.

The rearrangement joins TRBV4-3 to TRBJ2-1, with TRBD2 identical over 16 bases. V shed 2 bases and J 6 bases; nucleotides not matched to a gene: 10. The CDR3 is 19 residues long. Germline V gene sequence: CDR1 LGHNA, CDR2 YSLEER. The DNA for the CDR3 is TGCGCCAGCAGCCAAAAGACGGGACTAGCGGGGGGGCCTAGCAATGAGCAGTTCTTC. It codes for CASSQKTGLAGGPSNEQFF.

CDR3 sequence (DNA): TGTGCCAGCAGTTTTTGGAGGGGCTACGAGCAGTACTTC. It translates to CASSFWRGYEQYF. The chain joins TRBV28 to TRBJ2-7; perhaps TRBD2 as D (6 bases). Trimming pared 3 bases from V and 3 bases from J, leaving 9 bases between. This CDR3 has 13 residues. Germline assignment: CDR1 MDHEN and CDR2 SYDVKM.

This chain links TRBV7-9 with TRBJ2-7, with 9 bases fitting TRBD1. Germline CDR1 SEHNR, CDR2 FQNEAQ (reference sequence). Unmatched junction bases numbered 8, after V lost 5 bases and J lost 0 bases. CDR3 size: 16 residues. The CDR3 region has the DNA TGTGCCAGCAGCCCAAGCGGACAGGGGAGCTCCTACGAGCAGTACTTC. It specifies CASSPSGQGSSYEQYF. The full variable domain, completed using reference TRBV7-9 and TRBJ2-7, is DTGVSQNPRHKITKRGQNVTFRCDPISEHNRLYWYRQTLGQGPEFLTYFQNEAQLEKSRLLSDRFSAERPKGSFSTLEIQRTEQGDSAMYLCASSPSGQGSSYEQYFGPGTRLTVT.

The V gene is TRBV19, the J gene TRBJ1-1; D is unresolved. Per the germline V gene, CDR1 is LNHDA and CDR2 is SQIVND (reference sequence). The CDR3 is 13 amino acids. The germline V and J ends were trimmed by 5 bases and 0 bases, with 7 bases remaining between them. The CDR3 region is CASSGRMNTEAFF. The CDR3 coding sequence is TGTGCCAGTAGTGGCCGTATGAACACTGAAGCTTTCTTT.

The V gene is TRBV25-1, the J gene TRBJ2-1, with D tentatively TRBD1 or TRBD2 (5 bases each). Germline assignment: CDR1 MGHDK and CDR2 SYGVNS. The V and J ends lost 7 bases and 12 bases respectively, with 19 bases between them. CDR3 size: 13 residues. The CDR3 sequence is CASMGVSLPRQFF. DNA of the CDR3: TGTGCCAGCATGGGGGTTAGCCTACCAAGGCAGTTCTTC. The whole variable domain, remainder taken from reference TRBV25-1 and TRBJ2-1, is EADIYQTPRYLVIGTGKKITLECSQTMGHDKMYWYQQDPGMELHLIHYSYGVNSTEKGDLSSESTVSRIRTEHFPLTLESARPSHTSQYLCASMGVSLPRQFFGPGTRLTVL.